These T cell receptor beta chains were read from a single sample in a study of T cells in localized non-small cell lung cancer. Sequencing was performed with immunoSEQ multiplex PCR; in TCRdb, only in-frame clones are kept and a portion is missing. The sample consists of approximately 37,000 clones, 70% to 90% of them appearing once. Sequences were derived from peripheral blood, sampled before any cancer treatment. The receptors here all came from a man aged 18 to 49 with stage I lung adenocarcinoma. Each CDR3 is given with its conserved first and last residue. The D gene is left open where the match is weak. The listing skips clone size in some rows; elsewhere it reads once, few, many or a size class.

TRBV18,once,TRBJ2-7,NA,CASSAEYEQYF,TGTGCCAGCTCAGCCGAATACGAGCAGTACTTC
TRBV10-3,NA,TRBJ2-7,TRBD2,CAISVSSGGSYEQYF,TGTGCCATCAGTGTGTCTAGCGGAGGCTCCTACGAGCAGTACTTC
TRBV15,NA,TRBJ2-4,TRBD1,CATSRRTGSNIQYF,TGTGCCACCAGCAGACGGACAGGGTCGAACATTCAGTACTTC
TRBV10-2,NA,TRBJ1-5,TRBD1,CASSTGALSNQPQHF,TGCGCCAGCTCCACAGGGGCCCTTAGCAATCAGCCCCAGCATTTT
TRBV6-1,NA,TRBJ1-6,NA,CASSQGRYNSPLHF,TGTGCCAGCAGTCAGGGAAGGTATAATTCACCCCTCCACTTT
TRBV25-1,NA,TRBJ1-2,NA,CASRGPNYGYTF,TGTGCCAGCAGGGGCCCTAACTATGGCTACACCTTC
TRBV29-1,NA,TRBJ1-2,NA,CSVGGILGGYTF,TGCAGCGTTGGGGGAATTCTCGGTGGCTACACCTTC
TRBV4-3,NA,TRBJ2-1,TRBD1,CASSQDRDREDEQFF,TGCGCCAGCAGCCAAGATCGCGACAGGGAAGATGAGCAGTTCTTC
TRBV28,NA,TRBJ1-5,NA,CASSFGRTNQPQHF,TGTGCCAGCAGTTTCGGCCGGACGAATCAGCCCCAGCATTTT
TRBV11-2,NA,TRBJ2-1,NA,CASSLYTYNEQFF,TGTGCCAGCAGCCTCTATACCTACAATGAGCAGTTCTTC
TRBV30,NA,TRBJ2-2,NA,CAWSVEVARGTGELFF,TGTGCCTGGAGTGTAGAGGTGGCACGAGGGACCGGGGAGCTGTTTTTT
TRBV19,few,TRBJ1-2,NA,CASSAQKGTGYTF,TGTGCCAGTAGCGCCCAGAAGGGCACGGGCTACACCTTC
TRBV4-3,NA,TRBJ1-5,NA,CASSQDVGSSRGNQPQHF,TGCGCCAGCAGCCAAGATGTTGGGTCTTCAAGGGGCAATCAGCCCCAGCATTTT